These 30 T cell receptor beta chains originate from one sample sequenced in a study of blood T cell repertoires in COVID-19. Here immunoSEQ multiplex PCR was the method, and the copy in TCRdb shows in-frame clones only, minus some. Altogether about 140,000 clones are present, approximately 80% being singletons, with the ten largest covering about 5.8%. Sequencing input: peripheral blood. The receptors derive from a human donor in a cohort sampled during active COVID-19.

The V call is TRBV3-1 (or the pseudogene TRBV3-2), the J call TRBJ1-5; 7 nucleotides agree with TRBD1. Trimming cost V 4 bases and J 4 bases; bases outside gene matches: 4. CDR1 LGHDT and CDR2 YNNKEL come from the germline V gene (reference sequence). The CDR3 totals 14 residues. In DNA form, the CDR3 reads TGTGCCAGCAGCCTGGGACAGCAGAATCAGCCCCAGCATTTT. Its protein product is CASSLGQQNQPQHF.

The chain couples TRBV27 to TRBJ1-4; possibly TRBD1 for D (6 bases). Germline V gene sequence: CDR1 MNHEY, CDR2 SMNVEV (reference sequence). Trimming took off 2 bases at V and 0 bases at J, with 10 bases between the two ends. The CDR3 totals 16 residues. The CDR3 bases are TGTGCCAGCAGTTTACTTGGGGGCGCAACTAATGAAAAACTGTTTTTT. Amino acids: CASSLLGGATNEKLFF. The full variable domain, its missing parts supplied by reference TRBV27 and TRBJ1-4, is EAQVTQNPRYLITVTGKKLTVTCSQNMNHEYMSWYRQDPGLGLRQIYYSMNVEVTDKGDVPEGYKVSRKEKRNFPLILESPSPNQTSLYFCASSLLGGATNEKLFFGSGTQLSVL.

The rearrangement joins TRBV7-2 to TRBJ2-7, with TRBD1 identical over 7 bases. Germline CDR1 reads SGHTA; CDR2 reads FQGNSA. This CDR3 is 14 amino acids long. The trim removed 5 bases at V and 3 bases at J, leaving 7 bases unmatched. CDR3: CASSTRQGNYEQYF. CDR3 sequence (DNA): TGTGCCAGCAGCACCCGACAGGGCAACTACGAGCAGTACTTC.

DNA for the CDR3: TGTGCCAGCAGCGAGGGACTAGCGGAGACCTACGAGCAGTACTTC. Residues: CASSEGLAETYEQYF. The rearrangement uses TRBV2 and TRBJ2-7, with 11 nucleotides matching TRBD2. Germline V gene sequence: CDR1 SNHLY, CDR2 FYNNEI. CDR3 length equals 15 residues. V gave up 6 bases and J gave up 2 bases; unmatched junction bases: 6. The variable domain in full, completed from reference TRBV2 and TRBJ2-7, reads EPEVTQTPSHQVTQMGQEVILRCVPISNHLYFYWYRQILGQKVEFLVSFYNNEISEKSEIFDDQFSVERPDGSNFTLKIRSTKLEDSAMYFCASSEGLAETYEQYFGPGTRLTVT.

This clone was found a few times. The CDR3 loop reads CASSRDRGVNSPLHF. In DNA, the CDR3 is TGCGCCAGCAGCCGGGACAGGGGTGTTAATTCACCCCTCCACTTT. This chain connects TRBV5-1 to TRBJ1-6, with 10 bases identical to TRBD1. The germline V gene has CDR1 SGHRS and CDR2 YFSETQ. This CDR3 contains 15 residues. V lost 4 bases to trimming and J lost 6 bases; unmatched junction nucleotides: 4.

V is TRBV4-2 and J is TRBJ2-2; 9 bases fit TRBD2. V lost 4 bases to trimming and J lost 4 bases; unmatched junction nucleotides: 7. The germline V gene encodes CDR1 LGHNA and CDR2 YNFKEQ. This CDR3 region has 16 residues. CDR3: CASSPSSGEGTGELFF. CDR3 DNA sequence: TGTGCCAGCAGCCCGTCTAGCGGGGAGGGCACCGGGGAGCTGTTTTTT.

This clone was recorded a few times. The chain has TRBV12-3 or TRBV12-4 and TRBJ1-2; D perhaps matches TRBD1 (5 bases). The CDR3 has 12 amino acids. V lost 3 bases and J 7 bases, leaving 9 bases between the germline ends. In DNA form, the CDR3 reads TGTGCCAGCAGTTTCACAGGTGGTGGCTACACCTTC. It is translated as CASSFTGGGYTF.

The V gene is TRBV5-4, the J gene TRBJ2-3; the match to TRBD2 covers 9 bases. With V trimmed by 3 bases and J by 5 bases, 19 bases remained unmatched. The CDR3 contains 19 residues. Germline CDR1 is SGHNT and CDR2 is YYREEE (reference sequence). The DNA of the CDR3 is TGTGCCAGCAGCTCTGCCGAAGCGGGGGGACTCAACCGGGGAGATACGCAGTATTTT. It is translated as CASSSAEAGGLNRGDTQYF.

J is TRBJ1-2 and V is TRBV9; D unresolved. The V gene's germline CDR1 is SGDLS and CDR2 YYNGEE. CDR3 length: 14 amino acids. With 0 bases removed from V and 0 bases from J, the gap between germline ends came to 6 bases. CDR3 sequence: CASSVGRANYGYTF. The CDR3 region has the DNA TGTGCCAGCAGCGTAGGAAGAGCTAACTATGGCTACACCTTC.

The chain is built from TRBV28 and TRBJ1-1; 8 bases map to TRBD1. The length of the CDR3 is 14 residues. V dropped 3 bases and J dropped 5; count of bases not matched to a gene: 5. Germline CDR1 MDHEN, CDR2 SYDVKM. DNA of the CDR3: TGTGCCAGCAGTTTCCAGGGGGCGAGAACTGAAGCTTTCTTT. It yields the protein CASSFQGARTEAFF.

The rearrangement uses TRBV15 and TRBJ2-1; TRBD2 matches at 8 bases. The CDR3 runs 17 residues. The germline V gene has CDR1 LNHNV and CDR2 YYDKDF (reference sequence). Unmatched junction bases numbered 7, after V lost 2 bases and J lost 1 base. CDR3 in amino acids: CATSRNLAGPSYNEQFF. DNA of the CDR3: TGTGCCACCAGCAGAAACCTAGCGGGCCCGTCCTACAATGAGCAGTTCTTC. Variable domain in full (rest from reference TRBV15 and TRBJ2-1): DAMVIQNPRYQVTQFGKPVTLSCSQTLNHNVMYWYQQKSSQAPKLLFHYYDKDFNNEADTPDNFQSRRPNTSFCFLDIRSPGLGDTAMYLCATSRNLAGPSYNEQFFGPGTRLTVL.

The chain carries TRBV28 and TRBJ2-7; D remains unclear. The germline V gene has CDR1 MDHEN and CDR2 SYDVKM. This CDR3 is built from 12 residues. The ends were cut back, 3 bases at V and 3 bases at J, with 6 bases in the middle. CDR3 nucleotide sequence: TGTGCCAGCAGTTTCGTCGGCTACGAGCAGTACTTC. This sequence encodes CASSFVGYEQYF.

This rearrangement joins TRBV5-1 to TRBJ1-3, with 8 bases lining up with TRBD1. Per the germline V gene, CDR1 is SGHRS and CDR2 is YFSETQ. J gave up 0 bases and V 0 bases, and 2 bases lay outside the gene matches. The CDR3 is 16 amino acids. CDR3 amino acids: CASSLAGQGSGNTIYF. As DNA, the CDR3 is TGCGCCAGCAGCTTGGCAGGACAGGGCTCTGGAAACACCATATATTTT.

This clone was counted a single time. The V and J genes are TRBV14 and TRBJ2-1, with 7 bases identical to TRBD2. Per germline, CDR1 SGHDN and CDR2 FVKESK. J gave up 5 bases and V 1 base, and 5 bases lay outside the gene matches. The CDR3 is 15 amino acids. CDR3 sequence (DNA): TGTGCCAGCAGCCAAGGGAGACTAGCCAACAATGAGCAGTTCTTC. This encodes CASSQGRLANNEQFF.

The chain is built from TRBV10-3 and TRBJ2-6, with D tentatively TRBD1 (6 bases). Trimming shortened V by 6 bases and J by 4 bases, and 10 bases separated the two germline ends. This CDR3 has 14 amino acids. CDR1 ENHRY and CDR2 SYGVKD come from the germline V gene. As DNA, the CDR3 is TGTGCCATCAGCGCAGGGGTCGGGGCCAACGTCCTGACTTTC. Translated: CAISAGVGANVLTF.

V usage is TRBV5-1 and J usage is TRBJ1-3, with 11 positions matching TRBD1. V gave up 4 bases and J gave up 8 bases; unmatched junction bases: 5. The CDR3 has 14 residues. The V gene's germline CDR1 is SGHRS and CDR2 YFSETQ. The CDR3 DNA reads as TGCGCCAGCAGCCGGGACAGGGGGTCCGACACCATATATTTT. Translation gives CASSRDRGSDTIYF.

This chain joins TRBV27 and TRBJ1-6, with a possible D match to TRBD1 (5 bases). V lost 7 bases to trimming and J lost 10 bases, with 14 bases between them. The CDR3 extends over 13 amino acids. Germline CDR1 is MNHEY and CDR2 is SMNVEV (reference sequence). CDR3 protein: CASIKGRRSPLHF. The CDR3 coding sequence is TGTGCCAGCATTAAGGGGCGTCGATCACCCCTCCACTTT.

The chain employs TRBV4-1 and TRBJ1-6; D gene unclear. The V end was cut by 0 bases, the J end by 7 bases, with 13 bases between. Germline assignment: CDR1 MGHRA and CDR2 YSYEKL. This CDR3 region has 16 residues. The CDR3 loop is CASSQEAGYGNSPLHF. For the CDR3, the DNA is TGCGCCAGCAGCCAAGAGGCCGGGTATGGGAATTCACCCCTCCACTTT.

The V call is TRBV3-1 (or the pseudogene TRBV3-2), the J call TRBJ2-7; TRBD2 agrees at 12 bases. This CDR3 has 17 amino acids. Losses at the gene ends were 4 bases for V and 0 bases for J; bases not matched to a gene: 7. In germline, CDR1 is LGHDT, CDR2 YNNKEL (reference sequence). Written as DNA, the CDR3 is TGTGCCAGCAGCCCCACAGGACTAGCGGGGCCCTCCTACGAGCAGTACTTC. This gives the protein CASSPTGLAGPSYEQYF.

DNA of the CDR3: TGTGCCAGCAGTGATTTGTCAACAGGGAACACTGAAGCTTTCTTT. Its translation: CASSDLSTGNTEAFF. The chain is built from TRBV25-1 and TRBJ1-1, with D possibly matching TRBD1 (5 bases). Trimming took off 3 bases at V and 1 base at J, with 12 bases between the two ends. The germline CDR1 and CDR2 sequences are MGHDK and SYGVNS. This CDR3 is 15 amino acids long.

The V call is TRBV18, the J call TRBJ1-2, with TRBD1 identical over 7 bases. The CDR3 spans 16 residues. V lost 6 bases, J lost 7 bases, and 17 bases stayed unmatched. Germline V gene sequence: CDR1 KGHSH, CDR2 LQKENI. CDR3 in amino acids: CASSSQGGDTRGGYTF. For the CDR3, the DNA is TGTGCCAGCTCGTCGCAGGGGGGAGACACCCGCGGTGGCTACACCTTC. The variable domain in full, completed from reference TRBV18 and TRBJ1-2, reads NAGVMQNPRHLVRRRGQEARLRCSPMKGHSHVYWYRQLPEEGLKFMVYLQKENIIDESGMPKERFSAEFPKEGPSILRIQQVVRGDSAAYFCASSSQGGDTRGGYTFGSGTRLTVV.

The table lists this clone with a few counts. CDR3 sequence: CASSFTRTGRTEAFF. In DNA form, the CDR3 reads TGTGCCAGCAGTTTCACACGTACGGGTAGAACTGAAGCTTTCTTT. The chain uses TRBV6-2 or TRBV6-3 and TRBJ1-1, with D uncertain. This CDR3 region has 15 residues. Trimming took 4 bases from V and 5 from J, leaving 17 bases between them. Germline V gene lookup returns CDR1 MNHEY and CDR2 SVGEGT.

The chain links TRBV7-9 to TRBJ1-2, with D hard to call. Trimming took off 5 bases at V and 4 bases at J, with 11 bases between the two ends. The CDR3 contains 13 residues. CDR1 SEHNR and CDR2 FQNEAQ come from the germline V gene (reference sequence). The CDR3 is CASSQTSGYGYTF. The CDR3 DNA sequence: TGTGCCAGCAGCCAGACTTCGGGCTATGGCTACACCTTC.

The CDR3 nucleotides are TGTGCCAGCAGCCCGAGACAGGGGGCCCCCTATGGCTACACCTTC. Translating it yields CASSPRQGAPYGYTF. The chain is built from TRBV14 and TRBJ1-2, with 10 bases fitting TRBD1. Germline V gene lookup returns CDR1 SGHDN and CDR2 FVKESK. This CDR3 has 15 amino acids. The junction had 6 bases not matched to a gene; V was cut back by 4 bases and J by 4 bases.

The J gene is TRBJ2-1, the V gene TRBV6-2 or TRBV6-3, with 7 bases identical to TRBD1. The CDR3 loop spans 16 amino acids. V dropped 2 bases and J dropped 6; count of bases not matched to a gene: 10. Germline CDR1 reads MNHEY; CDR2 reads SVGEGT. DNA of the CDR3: TGTGCCAGCAGTTACCGAGGGGGCGCGGGCCCCAATGAGCAGTTCTTC. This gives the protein CASSYRGGAGPNEQFF.

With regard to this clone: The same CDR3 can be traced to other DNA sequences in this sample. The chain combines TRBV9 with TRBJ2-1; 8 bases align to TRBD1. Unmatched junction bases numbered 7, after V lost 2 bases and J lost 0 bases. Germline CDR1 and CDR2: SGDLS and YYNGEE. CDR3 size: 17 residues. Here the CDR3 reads CASSVASGGSSYNEQFF. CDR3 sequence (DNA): TGTGCCAGCAGCGTCGCGTCAGGGGGCAGCTCCTACAATGAGCAGTTCTTC.

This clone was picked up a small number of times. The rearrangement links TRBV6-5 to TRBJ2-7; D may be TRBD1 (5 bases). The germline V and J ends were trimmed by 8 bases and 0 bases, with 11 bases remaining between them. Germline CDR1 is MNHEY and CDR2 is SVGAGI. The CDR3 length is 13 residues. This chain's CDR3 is CASGIQASYEQYF. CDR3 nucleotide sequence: TGTGCCAGCGGGATACAGGCCTCCTACGAGCAGTACTTC.

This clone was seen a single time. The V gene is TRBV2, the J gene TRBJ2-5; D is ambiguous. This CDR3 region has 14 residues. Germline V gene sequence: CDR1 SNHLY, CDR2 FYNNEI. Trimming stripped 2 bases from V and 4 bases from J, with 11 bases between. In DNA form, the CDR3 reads TGTGCCAGCAGTGAAAGTCCCGGTGGAGAGACCCAGTACTTC. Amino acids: CASSESPGGETQYF.

The CDR3: CASSERSPYEQYF. DNA for the CDR3: TGTGCCAGCAGTGAACGTTCTCCCTACGAGCAGTACTTC. V usage is TRBV6-1 and J usage is TRBJ2-7; no clear D gene. V was pared by 2 bases and J by 2 bases, with 7 bases between. The germline V gene has CDR1 MNHNS and CDR2 SASEGT. The CDR3 spans 13 residues.

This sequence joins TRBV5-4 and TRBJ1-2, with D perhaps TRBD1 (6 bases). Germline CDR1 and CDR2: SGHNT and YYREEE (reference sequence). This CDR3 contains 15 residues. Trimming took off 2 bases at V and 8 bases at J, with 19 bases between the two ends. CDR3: CASSLVDRNSFGYTF. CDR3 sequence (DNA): TGTGCCAGCAGCTTAGTCGACAGGAATTCATTCGGCTACACCTTC.